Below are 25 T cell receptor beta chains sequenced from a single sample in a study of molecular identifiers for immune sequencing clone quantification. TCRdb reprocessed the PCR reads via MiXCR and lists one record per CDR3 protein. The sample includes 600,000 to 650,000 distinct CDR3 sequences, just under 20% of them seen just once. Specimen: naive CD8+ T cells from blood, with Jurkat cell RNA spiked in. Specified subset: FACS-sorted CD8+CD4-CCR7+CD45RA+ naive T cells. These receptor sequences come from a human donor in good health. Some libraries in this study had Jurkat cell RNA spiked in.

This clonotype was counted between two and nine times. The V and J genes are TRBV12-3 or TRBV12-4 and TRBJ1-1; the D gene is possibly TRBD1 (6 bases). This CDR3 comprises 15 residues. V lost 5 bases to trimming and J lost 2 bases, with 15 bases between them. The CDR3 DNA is TGTGCCAGCAGTCCCCTAAGGGGGGGTAACACTGAAGCTTTCTTT. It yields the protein CASSPLRGGNTEAFF.

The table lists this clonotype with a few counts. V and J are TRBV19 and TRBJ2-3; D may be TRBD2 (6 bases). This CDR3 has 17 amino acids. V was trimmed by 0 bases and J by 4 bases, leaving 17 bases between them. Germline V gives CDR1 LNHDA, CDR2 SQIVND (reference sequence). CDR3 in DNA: TGTGCCAGTAGTATAGACGCGGGGACCTCTGGGGCAGATACGCAGTATTTT. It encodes CASSIDAGTSGADTQYF.

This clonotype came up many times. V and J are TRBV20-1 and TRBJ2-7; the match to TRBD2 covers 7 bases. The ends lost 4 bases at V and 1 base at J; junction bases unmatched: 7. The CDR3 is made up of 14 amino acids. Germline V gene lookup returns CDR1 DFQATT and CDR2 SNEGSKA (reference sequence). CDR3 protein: CSAMGLAASYEQYF. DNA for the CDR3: TGCAGTGCTATGGGGCTAGCGGCGTCCTACGAGCAGTACTTC.

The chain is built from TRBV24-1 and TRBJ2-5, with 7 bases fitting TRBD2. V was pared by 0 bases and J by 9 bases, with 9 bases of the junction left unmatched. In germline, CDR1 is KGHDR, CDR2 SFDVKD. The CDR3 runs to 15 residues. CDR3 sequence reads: CATSDLYPSGGAQYF. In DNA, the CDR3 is TGTGCCACCAGTGATTTGTATCCTAGCGGAGGGGCCCAGTACTTC.

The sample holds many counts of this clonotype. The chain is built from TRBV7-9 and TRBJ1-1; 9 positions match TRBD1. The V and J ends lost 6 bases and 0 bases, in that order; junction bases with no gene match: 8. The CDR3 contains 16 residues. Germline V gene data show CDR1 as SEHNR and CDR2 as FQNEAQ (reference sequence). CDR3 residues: CASSDRDRAMNTEAFF. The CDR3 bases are TGTGCCAGCAGTGATCGGGACAGGGCGATGAACACTGAAGCTTTCTTT.

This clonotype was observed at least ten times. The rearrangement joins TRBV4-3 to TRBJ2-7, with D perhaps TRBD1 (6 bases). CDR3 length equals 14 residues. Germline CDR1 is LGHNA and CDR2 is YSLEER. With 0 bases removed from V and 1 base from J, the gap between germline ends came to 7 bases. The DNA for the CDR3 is TGCGCCAGCAGCCAAGATCAGGGGTCCTACGAGCAGTACTTC. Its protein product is CASSQDQGSYEQYF.

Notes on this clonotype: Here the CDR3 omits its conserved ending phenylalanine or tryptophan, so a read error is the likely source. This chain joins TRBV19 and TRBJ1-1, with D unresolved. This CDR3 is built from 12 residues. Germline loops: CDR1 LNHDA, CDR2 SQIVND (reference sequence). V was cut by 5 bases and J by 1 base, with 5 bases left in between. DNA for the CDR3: TGTGCCAGTAGTTATCCGAACACTGAAGCTTTCTAT. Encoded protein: CASSYPNTEAFY.

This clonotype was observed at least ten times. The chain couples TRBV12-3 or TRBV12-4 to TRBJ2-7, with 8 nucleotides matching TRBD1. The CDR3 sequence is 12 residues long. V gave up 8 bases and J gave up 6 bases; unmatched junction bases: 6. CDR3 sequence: CASGNTGGEQYF. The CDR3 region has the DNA TGTGCCAGCGGAAATACAGGGGGCGAGCAGTACTTC.

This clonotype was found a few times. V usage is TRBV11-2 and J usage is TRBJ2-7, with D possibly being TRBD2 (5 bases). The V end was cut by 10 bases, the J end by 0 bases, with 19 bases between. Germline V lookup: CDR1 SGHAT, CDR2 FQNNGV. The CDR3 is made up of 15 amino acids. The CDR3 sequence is CATHREEALSYEQYF. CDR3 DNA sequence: TGTGCCACCCACCGGGAAGAAGCCCTCTCCTACGAGCAGTACTTC.

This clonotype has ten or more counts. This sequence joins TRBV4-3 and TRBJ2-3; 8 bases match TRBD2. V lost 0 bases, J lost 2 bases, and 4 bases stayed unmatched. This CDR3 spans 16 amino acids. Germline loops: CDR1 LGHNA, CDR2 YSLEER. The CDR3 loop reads CASSQEGAGDTDTQYF. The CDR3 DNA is TGCGCCAGCAGCCAAGAGGGAGCGGGGGACACAGATACGCAGTATTTT.

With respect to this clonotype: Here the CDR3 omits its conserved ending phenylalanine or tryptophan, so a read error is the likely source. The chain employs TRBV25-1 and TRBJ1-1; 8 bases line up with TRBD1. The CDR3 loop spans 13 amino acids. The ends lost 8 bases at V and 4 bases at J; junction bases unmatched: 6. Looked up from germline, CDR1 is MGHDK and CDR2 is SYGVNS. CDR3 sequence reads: CASRQGSGTEAFS. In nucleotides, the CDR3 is TGTGCCAGCCGACAGGGGTCAGGCACTGAAGCTTTCTCT.

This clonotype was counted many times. CDR3 nucleotide sequence: TGTGCCAGCAGCGGGCGCAGGGGGTTTTCCTCTGGGGCCAACGTCCTGACTTTC. Amino acid sequence: CASSGRRGFSSGANVLTF. The chain uses TRBV9 and TRBJ2-6; 7 nucleotides align to TRBD1. The length of the CDR3 is 18 residues. J lost 0 bases, V lost 3 bases, and 9 bases had no gene match. Germline V gives CDR1 SGDLS, CDR2 YYNGEE.

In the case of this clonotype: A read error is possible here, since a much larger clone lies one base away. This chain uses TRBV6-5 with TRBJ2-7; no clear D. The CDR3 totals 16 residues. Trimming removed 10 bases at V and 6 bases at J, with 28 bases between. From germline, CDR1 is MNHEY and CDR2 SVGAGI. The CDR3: CANTPYQANRGGEQYF. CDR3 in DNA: TGTGCCAACACCCCGTATCAGGCGAACCGTGGCGGCGAGCAGTACTTC.

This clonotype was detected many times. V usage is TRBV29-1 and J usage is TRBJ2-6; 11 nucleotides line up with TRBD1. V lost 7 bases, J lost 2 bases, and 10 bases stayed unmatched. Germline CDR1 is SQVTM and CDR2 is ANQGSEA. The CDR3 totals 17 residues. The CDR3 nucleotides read TGCAGCGCCCATGGGCAGGGACAGGGGGCTGGGGCCAACGTCCTGACTTTC. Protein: CSAHGQGQGAGANVLTF.

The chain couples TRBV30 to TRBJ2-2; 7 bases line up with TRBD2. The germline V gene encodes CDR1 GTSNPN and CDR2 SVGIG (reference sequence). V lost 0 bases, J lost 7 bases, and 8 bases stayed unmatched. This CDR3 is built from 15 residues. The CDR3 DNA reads TGTGCCTGGAGTGTGAGTGGGAGGGCCTTCGGGGAGCTGTTTTTT. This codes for CAWSVSGRAFGELFF.

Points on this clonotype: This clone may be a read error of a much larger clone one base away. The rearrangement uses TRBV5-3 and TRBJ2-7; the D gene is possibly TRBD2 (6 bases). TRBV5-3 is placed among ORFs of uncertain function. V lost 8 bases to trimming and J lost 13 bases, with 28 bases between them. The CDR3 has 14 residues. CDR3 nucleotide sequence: TGTGCCAGCAACTTGTCCTACGACCTGGACGGGGGATACTTC. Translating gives CASNLSYDLDGGYF.

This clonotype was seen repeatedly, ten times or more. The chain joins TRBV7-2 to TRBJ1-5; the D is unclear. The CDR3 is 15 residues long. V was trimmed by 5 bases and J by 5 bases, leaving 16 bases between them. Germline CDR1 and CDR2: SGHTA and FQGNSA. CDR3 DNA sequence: TGTGCCAGCAGCCATGAGGGTGGAGAATATCAGCCCCAGCATTTT. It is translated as CASSHEGGEYQPQHF. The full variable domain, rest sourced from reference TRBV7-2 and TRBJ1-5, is GAGVSQSPSNKVTEKGKDVELRCDPISGHTALYWYRQSLGQGLEFLIYFQGNSAPDKSGLPSDRFSAERTGGSVSTLTIQRTQQEDSAVYLCASSHEGGEYQPQHFGDGTRLSIL.

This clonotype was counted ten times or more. The CDR3 region is CASSQFVIAEAFF. The CDR3 nucleotides are TGCGCCAGCAGCCAGTTCGTTATCGCTGAAGCTTTCTTT. The V gene is TRBV4-3, the J gene TRBJ1-1; D gene uncertain. The CDR3 covers 13 residues. V shed 3 bases and J shed 6 bases, with 11 bases lying between them. CDR1 is LGHNA and CDR2 is YSLEER in the germline V gene.

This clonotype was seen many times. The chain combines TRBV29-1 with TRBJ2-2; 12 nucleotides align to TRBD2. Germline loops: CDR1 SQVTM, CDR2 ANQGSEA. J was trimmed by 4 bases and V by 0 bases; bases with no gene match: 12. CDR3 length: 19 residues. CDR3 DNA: TGCAGCGTTGAAGACCCGGGACTAGCGGGTTCCGCACTCACCGGGGAGCTGTTTTTT. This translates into CSVEDPGLAGSALTGELFF.

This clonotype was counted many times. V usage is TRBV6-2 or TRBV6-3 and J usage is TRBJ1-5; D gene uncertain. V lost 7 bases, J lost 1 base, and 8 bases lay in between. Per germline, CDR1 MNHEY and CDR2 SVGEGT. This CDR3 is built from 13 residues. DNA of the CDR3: TGTGCCAGCACGTGGTTAAGCAATCAGCCCCAGCATTTT. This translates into CASTWLSNQPQHF.

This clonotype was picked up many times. The CDR3, as DNA: TGTGCCAGCAGCTTAAGGGGGCCCTCTCGGGAGCAGTACTTC. Its translation: CASSLRGPSREQYF. The chain joins TRBV13 to TRBJ2-7, with 7 bases fitting TRBD1. The V gene's germline CDR1 is PRHDT and CDR2 FYEKMQ (reference sequence). The CDR3 loop spans 14 amino acids. The ends lost 2 bases at V and 7 bases at J; junction bases unmatched: 8.

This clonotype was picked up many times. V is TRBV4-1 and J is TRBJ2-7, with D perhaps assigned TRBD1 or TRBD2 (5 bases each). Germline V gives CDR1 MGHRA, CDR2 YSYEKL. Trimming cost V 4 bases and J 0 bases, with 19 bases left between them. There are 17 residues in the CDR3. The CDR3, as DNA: TGCGCCAGCAGCCCGTCCCCTTCCGGGGCCAGCTCCTACGAGCAGTACTTC. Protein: CASSPSPSGASSYEQYF.

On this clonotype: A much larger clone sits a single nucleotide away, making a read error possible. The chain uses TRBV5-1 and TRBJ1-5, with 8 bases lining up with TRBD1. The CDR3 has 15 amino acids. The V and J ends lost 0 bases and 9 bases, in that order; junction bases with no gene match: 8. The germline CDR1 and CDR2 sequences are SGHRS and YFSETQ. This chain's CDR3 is CASSLGTGRDRPQHF. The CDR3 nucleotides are TGCGCCAGCAGCTTGGGGACAGGGCGCGATCGGCCCCAGCATTTT.

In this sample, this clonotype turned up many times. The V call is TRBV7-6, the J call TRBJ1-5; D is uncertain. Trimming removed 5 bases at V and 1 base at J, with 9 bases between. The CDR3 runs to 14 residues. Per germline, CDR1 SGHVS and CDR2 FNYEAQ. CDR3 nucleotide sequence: TGTGCCAGCAGCCCGACAAGGAGCAATCAGCCCCAGCATTTT. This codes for CASSPTRSNQPQHF.

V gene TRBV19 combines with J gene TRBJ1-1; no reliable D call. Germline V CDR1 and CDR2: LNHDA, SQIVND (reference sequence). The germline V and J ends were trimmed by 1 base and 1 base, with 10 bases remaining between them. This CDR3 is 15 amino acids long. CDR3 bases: TGTGCCAGTAGTATAGGGATAATAGGGAACACTGAAGCTTTCTTT. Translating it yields CASSIGIIGNTEAFF.